Below, 10 T cell receptor beta chains from the same sample are listed, as sequenced in a study of graft-versus-host responses after intestinal transplantation. The researchers put approximately 200,000 CFSE-labeled responder cells into plates with approximately 200,000 irradiated, violet-dye-labeled stimulator cells. Some clones are missing from TCRdb's copy, which holds only in-frame ones; the method was immunoSEQ multiplex PCR. The repertoire holds several thousand clones, with approximately 33% as singletons. Sequencing used alloreactive CD8+ T cells from a mixed lymphocyte reaction culture, obtained before transplantation. Subset of the sample: CFSE-low proliferating T cells sorted from roughly six-day pre-transplant mixed lymphocyte reaction (GvH or HvG direction). These receptor sequences come from a human patient who was an organ donor for intestinal transplantation.

The chain uses TRBV4-1 and TRBJ2-7; D is undetermined. Germline V gene sequence: CDR1 MGHRA, CDR2 YSYEKL. This CDR3 has 15 residues. The germline V and J ends were trimmed by 1 base and 0 bases, with 10 bases remaining between them. In nucleotides, the CDR3 is TGCGCCAGCAGCCAAGTTCCGGAGAGCTCCTACGAGCAGTACTTC. Translated: CASSQVPESSYEQYF.

By its share, this clone is medium-sized. The gene calls are TRBV6-4 and TRBJ2-3; 9 bases match TRBD2. V gave up 3 bases and J gave up 4 bases; unmatched junction bases: 5. CDR3 size: 15 residues. The V gene's germline CDR1 is MRHNA and CDR2 SNTAGT. This CDR3 reads CASSERGGGADTQYF. The CDR3 nucleotides are TGTGCCAGCAGTGAGCGGGGGGGCGGAGCAGATACGCAGTATTTT.

This clone is deemed medium-sized. The chain is built from TRBV6-4 and TRBJ2-2; tentative D call: TRBD2 (6 bases). Germline-derived CDR1 and CDR2 are MRHNA and SNTAGT. The CDR3 is 14 amino acids. The V gene lost 6 bases and the J gene lost 7 bases, with 15 bases spanning the gap. As DNA, the CDR3 is TGTGCCAGCAGCCCGGGGGTGAGCGGCGGGGAGCTGTTTTTT. Residues: CASSPGVSGGELFF.

This chain connects TRBV5-1 to TRBJ2-2; a weak D match, TRBD2 (5 bases). V lost 0 bases and J lost 6, with 9 bases in between. CDR1 and CDR2 (germline): SGHRS, YFSETQ. The CDR3 is made up of 14 amino acids. DNA for the CDR3: TGCGCCAGCAGCTTGGGGAGAGGGTCCGGGGAGCTGTTTTTT. It is translated as CASSLGRGSGELFF.

This clone is medium-sized by share. The V and J genes are TRBV4-3 and TRBJ1-1, with D possibly matching TRBD1 (6 bases). CDR1 and CDR2 (germline): LGHNA, YSLEER. The CDR3 has 13 amino acids. The germline V and J ends were trimmed by 4 bases and 6 bases, with 12 bases remaining between them. The CDR3 protein is CASSPNYRAEAFF. CDR3 DNA: TGCGCCAGCAGCCCAAATTACAGGGCTGAAGCTTTCTTT.

The chain is built from TRBV7-9 and TRBJ2-1; TRBD2 agrees at 9 bases. Unmatched junction bases numbered 15, after V lost 6 bases and J lost 6 bases. CDR3 length: 17 residues. CDR1 SEHNR and CDR2 FQNEAQ come from the germline V gene (reference sequence). Written as DNA, the CDR3 is TGTGCCAGCAGTCTTCTGGCGGCGGGGGGGCCTTCCAATGAGCAGTTCTTC. As protein: CASSLLAAGGPSNEQFF.

This clone appeared a few times. The V call is TRBV4-1, the J call TRBJ1-2; D call uncertain. This CDR3 region has 16 residues. V gave up 3 bases and J gave up 5 bases, with 19 bases separating them. Germline CDR1 is MGHRA and CDR2 is YSYEKL. Written as DNA, the CDR3 is TGCGCCAGCAGCCACCGAACGGACGGGAGGACTTATGGCTACACCTTC. It translates to CASSHRTDGRTYGYTF.

The chain uses TRBV6-5 and TRBJ2-1; D possibly corresponds to TRBD2 (6 bases). V was clipped by 6 bases and J by 3 bases, with 15 bases between them. CDR1 MNHEY and CDR2 SVGAGI come from the germline V gene. The CDR3 length is 15 residues. For the CDR3, the DNA is TGTGCCAGCAGGCCGGAGGGTAGTTACTACAATGAGCAGTTCTTC. Amino acids: CASRPEGSYYNEQFF.

A few counts support this clone. The CDR3 sequence: CASSSTRGSGNTIYF. The DNA for the CDR3 is TGTGCCAGCAGTTCCACTCGGGGGTCCGGAAACACCATATATTTT. V usage is TRBV6-6 and J usage is TRBJ1-3, with a tentative D call TRBD1 (5 bases). The CDR3 runs to 15 residues. In germline, CDR1 is MNHNY, CDR2 SVGAGI (reference sequence). Trimming pared 4 bases from V and 4 bases from J, leaving 14 bases between.

This clone showed up just a few times. Written as DNA, the CDR3 is TGTGCCAGCAGTTTAACACCCGGACTAGCCCATGAGCAGTTCTTC. This sequence encodes CASSLTPGLAHEQFF. V is TRBV27 and J is TRBJ2-1; 8 bases align to TRBD2. CDR3 length: 15 amino acids. Germline V CDR1 and CDR2: MNHEY, SMNVEV (reference sequence). V trimming: 2 bases; J trimming: 8 bases; junction bases outside the gene matches: 8.